This T cell receptor beta chain originates from a study of neurological immune-mediated disorders. The making of cDNA relied on 5'RACE with 10-nucleotide random UMIs. MiXCR, run by TCRdb on the 5' RACE reads, gives a single entry per CDR3 protein. The sample has roughly 76,000 distinct CDR3 sequences; roughly 13% are singletons. This clonotype was observed at least ten times. The antigen remains undetermined. Per the germline V gene, CDR1 is MDHEN and CDR2 is SYDVKM. V was clipped by 6 bases and J by 5 bases; unmatched bases: 13. CDR3 length: 16 amino acids. A blood bank in Maryland, USA, provided the volunteers who served as healthy controls. Unsorted libraries were generated from 2 million PBMCs. These cells had been stored in RNAlater at -80 C. Study results and caveats: Private repertoires in all groups were suggested, as expanded clones shared no CDR3 amino acid sequences across subjects.

This TCR came from a woman between 45 and 60 years old in good health. The V call is TRBV28, the J call TRBJ2-5, with TRBD2 identical over 9 bases. Source material: PBMCs. CDR3: CASSTQRRGGRETQYF. In DNA form, the CDR3 reads TGTGCCAGCAGCACCCAGAGGCGGGGGGGCCGGGAGACCCAGTACTTC.